The 14 T cell receptor beta chains presented below share a single source sample, sequenced in a study of neurological immune-mediated disorders. TCRdb called the 5' RACE reads again in MiXCR, with one record for every CDR3 protein. The data hold 65,000 to 70,000 distinct CDR3 sequences, with around 3.9% observed a single time. The sequencing sample was made of PBMCs. These receptors were obtained from a young man with multiple sclerosis.

This clonotype was seen repeatedly, ten times or more. CDR3 sequence reads: CSARDSRIYGYTF. DNA for the CDR3: TGCAGTGCTAGAGACAGTCGAATCTATGGCTACACCTTC. V and J are TRBV20-1 and TRBJ1-2; D ambiguous. V lost 0 bases to trimming and J lost 4 bases, with 9 bases between them. Germline V gene data show CDR1 as DFQATT and CDR2 as SNEGSKA (reference sequence). The CDR3 runs 13 residues.

In this sample, this clonotype turned up many times. CDR3: CASSPFGRGSYNEQFF. DNA of the CDR3: TGCGCCAGCAGCCCGTTCGGCAGGGGGTCCTACAATGAGCAGTTCTTC. The genes are TRBV5-1 and TRBJ2-1; TRBD1 aligns across 7 bases. V shed 4 bases, J shed 1 base, and the junction held 8 bases outside the gene matches. This CDR3 is 16 amino acids long. Per germline, CDR1 SGHRS and CDR2 YFSETQ. Complete variable domain (other parts from reference TRBV5-1 and TRBJ2-1): KAGVTQTPRYLIKTRGQQVTLSCSPISGHRSVSWYQQTPGQGLQFLFEYFSETQRNKGNFPGRFSGRQFSNSRSEMNVSTLELGDSALYLCASSPFGRGSYNEQFFGPGTRLTVL.

This clonotype was seen many times. This chain uses TRBV14 with TRBJ2-2; TRBD1 might be the D (5 bases). The germline V gene has CDR1 SGHDN and CDR2 FVKESK. With 2 bases removed from V and 1 base from J, the gap between germline ends came to 11 bases. The CDR3 has 16 amino acids. The CDR3 DNA reads TGTGCCAGCAGCCAAACAAGCAGGGAGAACACCGGGGAGCTGTTTTTT. Protein: CASSQTSRENTGELFF. The full variable domain, completed using reference TRBV14 and TRBJ2-2, is EAGVTQFPSHSVIEKGQTVTLRCDPISGHDNLYWYRRVMGKEIKFLLHFVKESKQDESGMPNNRFLAERTGGTYSTLKVQPAELEDSGVYFCASSQTSRENTGELFFGEGSRLTVL.

This clonotype has at least ten counts. The rearrangement uses TRBV10-3 and TRBJ2-1; no reliable D call. Trimming took off 8 bases at V and 5 bases at J, with 16 bases between the two ends. The CDR3 sequence is 14 residues long. Germline V lookup: CDR1 ENHRY, CDR2 SYGVKD. The CDR3 coding sequence is TGTGCCATCGCGACCCCCGAGGTTAACAATGAGCAGTTCTTC. Amino acids: CAIATPEVNNEQFF.

This clonotype was seen many times. The V and J genes are TRBV24-1 and TRBJ2-3; the D gene could be TRBD1 or TRBD2 (5 bases each). CDR1 is KGHDR and CDR2 is SFDVKD in the germline V gene. The CDR3 contains 17 residues. V was cut by 3 bases and J by 8 bases, with 23 bases left in between. The CDR3 DNA is TGTGCCACCAGTGATATCCGGGACGTCTTCGGCGGAGGTACGCAGTATTTT. Its protein is CATSDIRDVFGGGTQYF.

This clonotype came up many times. The V call is TRBV3-1, the J call TRBJ2-1; 11 bases are a match to TRBD1. The trim removed 3 bases at V and 0 bases at J, leaving 4 bases unmatched. In germline, CDR1 is LGHDT, CDR2 YNNKEL (reference sequence). The CDR3 is 17 amino acids. Here the CDR3 DNA reads TGTGCCAGCAGCCACTGGACAGGGGGCAGCTCCTACAATGAGCAGTTCTTC. It specifies CASSHWTGGSSYNEQFF.

This clonotype was seen at least ten times. The J gene is TRBJ1-4, the V gene TRBV9, with 8 positions matching TRBD1. Trimming cost V 3 bases and J 3 bases; bases outside gene matches: 1. The CDR3 spans 14 residues. CDR1 is SGDLS and CDR2 is YYNGEE in the germline V gene. As DNA, the CDR3 is TGTGCCAGCAGCGCAGGGGGCTCTAATGAAAAACTGTTTTTT. Protein: CASSAGGSNEKLFF.

This clonotype was counted at least ten times. This chain joins TRBV6-2 or TRBV6-3 and TRBJ1-5, with unresolved D. CDR3 length equals 14 residues. Trimming removed 2 bases from V and 5 bases from J, with 10 bases in between. Germline V gives CDR1 MNHEY, CDR2 SVGEGT. DNA of the CDR3: TGTGCCAGCAGTTACATTCGAGTGGATCAGCCCCAGCATTTT. Its protein product is CASSYIRVDQPQHF.

The table lists this clonotype with many counts. The V and J genes are TRBV7-2 and TRBJ2-2, with 8 bases aligning to TRBD2. This CDR3 spans 15 amino acids. Germline V CDR1 and CDR2: SGHTA, FQGNSA. Losses at the gene ends were 2 bases for V and 5 bases for J; bases not matched to a gene: 4. The CDR3 coding sequence is TGTGCCAGCAGCTTAAGGCGGGGGGAGACCGGGGAGCTGTTTTTT. Translated, it gives CASSLRRGETGELFF.

This clonotype was seen at least ten times. CDR3 DNA sequence: TGCGCCAGCAGCCCGACAGGGTTCGGGCCCCAGCATTTT. Its translation is CASSPTGFGPQHF. The J gene is TRBJ1-5, the V gene TRBV5-1; TRBD1 matches at 7 bases. This CDR3 spans 13 amino acids. The V gene's germline CDR1 is SGHRS and CDR2 YFSETQ. Unmatched junction bases numbered 7, after V lost 4 bases and J lost 9 bases. Full variable domain (missing parts from reference TRBV5-1 and TRBJ1-5): KAGVTQTPRYLIKTRGQQVTLSCSPISGHRSVSWYQQTPGQGLQFLFEYFSETQRNKGNFPGRFSGRQFSNSRSEMNVSTLELGDSALYLCASSPTGFGPQHFGDGTRLSIL.

This clonotype was detected ten times or more. The chain joins TRBV5-1 to TRBJ2-3, with 9 bases aligning to TRBD1. Per germline, CDR1 SGHRS and CDR2 YFSETQ. The CDR3 runs 15 residues. Trimming at V came to 5 bases and at J to 3 bases, leaving 7 bases not matched to a gene. The CDR3 DNA reads as TGCGCCAGCAGTTCCGGACAGGGGTGGACAGATACGCAGTATTTT. Its protein product is CASSSGQGWTDTQYF.

The table lists this clonotype with many counts. The rearrangement links TRBV5-1 to TRBJ2-1; D unresolved. The germline V and J ends were trimmed by 3 bases and 6 bases, with 13 bases remaining between them. From germline, CDR1 is SGHRS and CDR2 YFSETQ. The CDR3 consists of 14 residues. CDR3 sequence (DNA): TGCGCCAGCAGCTCCGGTCTTGTTACCAATGAGCAGTTCTTC. This gives the protein CASSSGLVTNEQFF. Drawing the rest from reference TRBV5-1 and TRBJ2-1, the complete variable domain is KAGVTQTPRYLIKTRGQQVTLSCSPISGHRSVSWYQQTPGQGLQFLFEYFSETQRNKGNFPGRFSGRQFSNSRSEMNVSTLELGDSALYLCASSSGLVTNEQFFGPGTRLTVL.

This clonotype has a count of ten or more. The chain employs TRBV5-1 and TRBJ2-2; D is uncertain. Germline V gene data show CDR1 as SGHRS and CDR2 as YFSETQ. Trimming took 6 bases from V and 1 from J, leaving 4 bases between them. This CDR3 comprises 12 residues. CDR3 in amino acids: CASTWNTGELFF. In nucleotides, the CDR3 is TGCGCCAGCACCTGGAACACCGGGGAGCTGTTTTTT.

Worth noting for this clonotype: This may stem from a read error, because a much larger clone lies one nucleotide away. The CDR3 nucleotides are TGTGTCAGCAGAAACGGACAGGGGGGGAATGAGCAGTTCTTC. This sequence encodes CVSRNGQGGNEQFF. The chain combines TRBV6-6 with TRBJ2-1, with 10 positions matching TRBD1. The CDR3 spans 14 residues. CDR1 and CDR2 (germline): MNHNY, SVGAGI (reference sequence).